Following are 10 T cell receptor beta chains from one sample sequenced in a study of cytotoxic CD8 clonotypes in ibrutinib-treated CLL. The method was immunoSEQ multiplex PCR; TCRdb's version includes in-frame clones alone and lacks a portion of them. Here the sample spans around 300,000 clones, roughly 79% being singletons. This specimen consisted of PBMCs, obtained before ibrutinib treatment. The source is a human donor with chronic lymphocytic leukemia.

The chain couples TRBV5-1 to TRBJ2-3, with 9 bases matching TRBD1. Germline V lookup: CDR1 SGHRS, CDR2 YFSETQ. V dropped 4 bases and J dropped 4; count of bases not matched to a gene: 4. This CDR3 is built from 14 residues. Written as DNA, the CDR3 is TGCGCCAGCAGCAAGGACAGGGGATCAGATACGCAGTATTTT. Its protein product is CASSKDRGSDTQYF.

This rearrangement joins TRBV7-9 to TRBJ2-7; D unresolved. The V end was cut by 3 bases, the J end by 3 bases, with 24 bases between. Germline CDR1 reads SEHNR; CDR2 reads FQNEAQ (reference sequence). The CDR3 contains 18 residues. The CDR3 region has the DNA TGTGCCAGCAGCTTCCCCACCTCAGGTCGGGCCCGGTTCTACGAGCAGTACTTC. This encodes CASSFPTSGRARFYEQYF. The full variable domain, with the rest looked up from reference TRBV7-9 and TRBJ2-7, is DTGVSQNPRHKITKRGQNVTFRCDPISEHNRLYWYRQTLGQGPEFLTYFQNEAQLEKSRLLSDRFSAERPKGSFSTLEIQRTEQGDSAMYLCASSFPTSGRARFYEQYFGPGTRLTVT.

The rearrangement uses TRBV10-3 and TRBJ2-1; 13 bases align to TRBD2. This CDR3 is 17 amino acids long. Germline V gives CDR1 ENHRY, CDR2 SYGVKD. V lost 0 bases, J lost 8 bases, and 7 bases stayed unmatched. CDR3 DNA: TGTGCCATCAGTGAGTCCACTAGCGGGAGGGCCGGCGATGAGCAGTTCTTC. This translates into CAISESTSGRAGDEQFF.

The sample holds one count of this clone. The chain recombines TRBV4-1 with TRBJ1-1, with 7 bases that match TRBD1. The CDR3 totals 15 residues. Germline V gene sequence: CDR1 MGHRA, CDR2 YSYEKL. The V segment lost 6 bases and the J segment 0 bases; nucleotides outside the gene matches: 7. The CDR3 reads CASRQVGQLNTEAFF. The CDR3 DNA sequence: TGCGCCAGCAGGCAGGTGGGACAGTTGAACACTGAAGCTTTCTTT.

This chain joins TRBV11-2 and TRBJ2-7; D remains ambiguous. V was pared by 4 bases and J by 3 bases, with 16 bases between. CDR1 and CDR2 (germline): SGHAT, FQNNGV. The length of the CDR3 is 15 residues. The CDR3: CASSSEMGKGYEQYF. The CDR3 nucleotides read TGTGCCAGCAGCTCAGAAATGGGGAAGGGCTACGAGCAGTACTTC.

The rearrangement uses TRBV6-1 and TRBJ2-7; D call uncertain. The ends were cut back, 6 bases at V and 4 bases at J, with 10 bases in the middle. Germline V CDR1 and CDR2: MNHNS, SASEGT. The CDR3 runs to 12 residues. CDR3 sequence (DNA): TGTGCCAGCAGACAAGACCAGTACGAGCAGTACTTC. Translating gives CASRQDQYEQYF.

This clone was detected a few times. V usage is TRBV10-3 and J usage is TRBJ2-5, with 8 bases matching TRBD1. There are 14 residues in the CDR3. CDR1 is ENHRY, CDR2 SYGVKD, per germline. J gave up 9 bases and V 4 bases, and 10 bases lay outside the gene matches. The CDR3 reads CAISVRTGPGAQYF. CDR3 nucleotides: TGTGCCATCAGTGTGCGGACAGGGCCAGGGGCCCAGTACTTC.

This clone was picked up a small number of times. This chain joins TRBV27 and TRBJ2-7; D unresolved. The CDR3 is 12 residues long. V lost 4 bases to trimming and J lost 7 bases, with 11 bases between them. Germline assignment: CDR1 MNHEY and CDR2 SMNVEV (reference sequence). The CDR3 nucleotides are TGTGCCAGCAGTTCTTACATGGGGGAGCAGTACTTC. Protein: CASSSYMGEQYF.

Written as DNA, the CDR3 is TGTGCCAGCAGTGGGGGGTACGAGCAGTACTTC. Translating gives CASSGGYEQYF. V usage is TRBV25-1 and J usage is TRBJ2-7, with D tentatively TRBD1 or TRBD2 (5 bases each). The CDR3 is made up of 11 amino acids. The germline V gene has CDR1 MGHDK and CDR2 SYGVNS. V lost 4 bases, J lost 4 bases, and 5 bases lay in between.

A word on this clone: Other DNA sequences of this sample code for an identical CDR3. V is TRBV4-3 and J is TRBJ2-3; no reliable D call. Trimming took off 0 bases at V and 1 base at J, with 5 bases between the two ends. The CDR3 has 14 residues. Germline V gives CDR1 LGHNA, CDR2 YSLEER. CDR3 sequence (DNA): TGCGCCAGCAGCCAAGATCTGCGCACAGATACGCAGTATTTT. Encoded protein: CASSQDLRTDTQYF.